This T cell receptor (beta chain) is drawn from a study of type 1 regulatory T cells (dated by TCRdb to 2020 to 2022). With respect to the entire study: The study characterized an in vitro protocol that generated a Tr1-enriched, alloantigen-specific CD4 T cell product named T-allo10. T-allo10 was being tested clinically in patients with hematological malignancies who were undergoing allogeneic hematopoietic stem cell transplantation. Study-level results and caveats: A more restricted TCR repertoire was observed in Tr1 cells than in non-Tr1 cells, and this restriction was interpreted in the study as alloantigen-induced clonal expansion.

Sequenced on an Illumina MiSeq. The public sequencing data were trimmed at Q25 with fastp and processed into clonotypes with MiXCR by TCRdb, which kept only in-frame beta chains. Every entry covers one CDR3 protein and lists the most common genes and DNA from its rows. In this sample the table shows about 62,000 distinct CDR3 sequences, 62% of which occur a single time. Clones ranked in the top ten supply 1.5% to 2% of the sample. The CDR3 runs 13 amino acids, cysteine and phenylalanine included. The entry retains the CDR3 DNA only, 39 bases that are in frame from base 1. The germline V gene encodes CDR1 KGHDR and CDR2 SFDVKD. The V end loses 1 base and the J end loses 7 bases, and a stretch of 7 bases separates them. The table lists this clonotype with a few counts. The antigen this receptor binds is unknown. It has no much larger one-base neighbor in the sample; base qualities were not kept.

The sequenced sample consisted of cultured non-Tr1 T cells, either the whole culture or a sorted T cell fraction (not recorded which). The sample's cell subset or site, from its label and the paper: non-Tr1 population from the T-allo10 product. This clonotype originated in a human donor in good health. The chain is made from TRBV24-1 and TRBJ1-5, with no confidently assigned D gene. The DNA sequence follows: TGTGCCACCAGTGATTTCGCTGGGCAGCCCCAGCATTTT. Its protein product is CATSDFAGQPQHF.